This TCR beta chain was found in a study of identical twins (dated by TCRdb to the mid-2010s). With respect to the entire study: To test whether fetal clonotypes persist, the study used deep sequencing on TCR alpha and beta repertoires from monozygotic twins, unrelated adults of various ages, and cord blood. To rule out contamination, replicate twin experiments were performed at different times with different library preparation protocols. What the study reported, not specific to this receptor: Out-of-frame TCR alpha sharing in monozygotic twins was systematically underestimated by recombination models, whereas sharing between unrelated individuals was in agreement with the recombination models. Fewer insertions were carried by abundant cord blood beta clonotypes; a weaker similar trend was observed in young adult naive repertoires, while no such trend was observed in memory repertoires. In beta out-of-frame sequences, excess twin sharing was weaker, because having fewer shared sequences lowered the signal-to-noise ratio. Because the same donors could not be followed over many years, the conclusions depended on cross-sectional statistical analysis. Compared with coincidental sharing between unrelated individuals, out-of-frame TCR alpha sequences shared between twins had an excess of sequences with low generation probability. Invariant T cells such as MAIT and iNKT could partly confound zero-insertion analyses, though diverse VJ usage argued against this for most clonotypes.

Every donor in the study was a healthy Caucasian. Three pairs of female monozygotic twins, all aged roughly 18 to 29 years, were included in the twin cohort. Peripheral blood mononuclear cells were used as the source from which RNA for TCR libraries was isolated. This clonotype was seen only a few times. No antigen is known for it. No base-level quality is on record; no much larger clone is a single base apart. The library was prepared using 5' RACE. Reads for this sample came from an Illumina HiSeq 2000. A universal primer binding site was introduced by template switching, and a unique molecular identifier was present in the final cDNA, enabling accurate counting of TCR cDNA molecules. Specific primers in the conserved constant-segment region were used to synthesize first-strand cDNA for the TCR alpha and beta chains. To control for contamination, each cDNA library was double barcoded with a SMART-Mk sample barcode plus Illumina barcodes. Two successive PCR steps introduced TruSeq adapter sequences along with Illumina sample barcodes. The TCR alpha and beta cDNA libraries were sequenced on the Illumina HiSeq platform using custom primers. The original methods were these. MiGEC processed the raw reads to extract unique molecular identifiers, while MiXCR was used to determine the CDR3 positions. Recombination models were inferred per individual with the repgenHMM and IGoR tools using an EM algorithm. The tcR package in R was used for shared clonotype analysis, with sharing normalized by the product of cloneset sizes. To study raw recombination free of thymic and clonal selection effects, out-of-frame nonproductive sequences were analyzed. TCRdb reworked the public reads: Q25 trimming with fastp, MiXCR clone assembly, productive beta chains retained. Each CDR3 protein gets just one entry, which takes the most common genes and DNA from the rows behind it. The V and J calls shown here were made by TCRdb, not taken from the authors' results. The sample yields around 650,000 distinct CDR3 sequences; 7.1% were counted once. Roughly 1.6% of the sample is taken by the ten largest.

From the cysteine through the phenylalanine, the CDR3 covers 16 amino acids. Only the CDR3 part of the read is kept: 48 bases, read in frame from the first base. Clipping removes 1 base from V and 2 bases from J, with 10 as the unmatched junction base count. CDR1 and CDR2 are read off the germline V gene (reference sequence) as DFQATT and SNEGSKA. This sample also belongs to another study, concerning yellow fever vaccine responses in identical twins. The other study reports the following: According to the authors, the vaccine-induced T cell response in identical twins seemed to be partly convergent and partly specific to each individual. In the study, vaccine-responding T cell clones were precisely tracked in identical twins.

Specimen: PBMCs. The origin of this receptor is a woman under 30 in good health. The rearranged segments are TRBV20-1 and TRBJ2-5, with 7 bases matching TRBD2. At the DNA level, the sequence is TGCAGTGCTAGAGCAGACGCTAGCGGAGAACAAGAGACCCAGTACTTC. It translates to CSARADASGEQETQYF.